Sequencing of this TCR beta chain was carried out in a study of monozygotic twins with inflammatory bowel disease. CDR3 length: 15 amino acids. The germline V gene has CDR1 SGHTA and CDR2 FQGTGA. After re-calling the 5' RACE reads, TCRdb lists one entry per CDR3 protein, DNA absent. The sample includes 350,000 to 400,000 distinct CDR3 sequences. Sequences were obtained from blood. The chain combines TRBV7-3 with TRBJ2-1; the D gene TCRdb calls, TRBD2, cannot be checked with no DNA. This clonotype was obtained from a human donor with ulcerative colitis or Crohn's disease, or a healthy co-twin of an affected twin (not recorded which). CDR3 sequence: CASSLVRSRENEQFF.